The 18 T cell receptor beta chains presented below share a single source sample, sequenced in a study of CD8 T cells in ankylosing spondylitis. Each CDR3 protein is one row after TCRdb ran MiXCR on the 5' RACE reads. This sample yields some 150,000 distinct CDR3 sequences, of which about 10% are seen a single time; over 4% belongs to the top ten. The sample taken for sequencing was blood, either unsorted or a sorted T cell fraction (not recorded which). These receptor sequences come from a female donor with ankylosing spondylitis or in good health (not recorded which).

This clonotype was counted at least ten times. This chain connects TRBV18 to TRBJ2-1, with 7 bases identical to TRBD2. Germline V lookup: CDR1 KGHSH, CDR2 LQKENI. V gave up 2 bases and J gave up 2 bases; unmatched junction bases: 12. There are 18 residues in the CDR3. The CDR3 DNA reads TGTGCCAGCTCACCATTCAGTCCGGGGGGTGATACCTACAATGAGCAGTTCTTC. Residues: CASSPFSPGGDTYNEQFF.

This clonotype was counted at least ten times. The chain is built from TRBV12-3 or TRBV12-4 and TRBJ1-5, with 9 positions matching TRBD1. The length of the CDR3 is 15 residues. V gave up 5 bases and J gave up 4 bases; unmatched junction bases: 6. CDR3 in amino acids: CASSRTGVLNQPQHF. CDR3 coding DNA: TGTGCCAGCAGTCGGACAGGGGTTCTGAATCAGCCCCAGCATTTT.

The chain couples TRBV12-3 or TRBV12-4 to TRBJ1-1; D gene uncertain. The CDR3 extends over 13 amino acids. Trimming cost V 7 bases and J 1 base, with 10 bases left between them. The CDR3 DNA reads TGTGCCAGCATCCGCAGAGGGAACACTGAAGCTTTCTTT. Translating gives CASIRRGNTEAFF.

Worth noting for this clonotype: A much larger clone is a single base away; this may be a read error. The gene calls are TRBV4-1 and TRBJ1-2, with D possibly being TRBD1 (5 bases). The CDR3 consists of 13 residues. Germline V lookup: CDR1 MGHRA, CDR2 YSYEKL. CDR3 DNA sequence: TGCGCCACCAGAGGGGCAGCTAACTATGGCTACCCCTTC. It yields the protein CATRGAANYGYPF.

CDR3 DNA: TGCAGCGCCATCGGGGGACAGGGTGACTATGGCTACACCTTC. It yields the protein CSAIGGQGDYGYTF. This chain connects TRBV29-1 to TRBJ1-2; 9 bases line up with TRBD1. J lost 3 bases, V lost 7 bases, and 9 bases had no gene match. The CDR3 has 14 residues. CDR1 SQVTM and CDR2 ANQGSEA come from the germline V gene.

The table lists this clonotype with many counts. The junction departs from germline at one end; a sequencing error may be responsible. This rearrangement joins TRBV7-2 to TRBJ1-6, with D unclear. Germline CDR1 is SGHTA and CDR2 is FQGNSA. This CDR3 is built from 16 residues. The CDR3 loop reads CASSLAASSYNSPLHF. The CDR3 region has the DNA TGTGCCAGCAGCCTAGCAGCGAGCTCCTATAATTCACCCCTCCACTTT.

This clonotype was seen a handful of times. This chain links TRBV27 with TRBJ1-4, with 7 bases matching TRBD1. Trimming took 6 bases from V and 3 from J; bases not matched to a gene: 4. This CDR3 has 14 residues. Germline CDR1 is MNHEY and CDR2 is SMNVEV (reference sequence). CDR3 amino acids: CASSSGGANEKLFF. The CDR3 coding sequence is TGTGCCAGCAGCTCAGGGGGGGCTAATGAAAAACTGTTTTTT.

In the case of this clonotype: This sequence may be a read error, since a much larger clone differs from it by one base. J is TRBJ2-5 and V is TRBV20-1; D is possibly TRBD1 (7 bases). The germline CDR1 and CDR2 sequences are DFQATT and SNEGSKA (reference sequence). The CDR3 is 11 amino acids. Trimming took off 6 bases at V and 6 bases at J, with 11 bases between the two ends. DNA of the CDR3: TGCAGTGCCTCAGGGGGGAAGACCCAGTACTTC. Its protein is CSASGGKTQYF.

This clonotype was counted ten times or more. The CDR3 protein is CASSQLQGYEQYF. The CDR3 coding sequence is TGTGCCAGCAGCCAACTCCAGGGTTACGAGCAGTACTTC. The chain links TRBV14 to TRBJ2-7; possibly TRBD1 for D (5 bases). From germline, CDR1 is SGHDN and CDR2 FVKESK. V was cut by 2 bases and J by 4 bases, with 9 bases left in between. The CDR3 runs 13 residues. Looking up the rest from reference TRBV14 and TRBJ2-7 gives the full variable domain: EAGVTQFPSHSVIEKGQTVTLRCDPISGHDNLYWYRRVMGKEIKFLLHFVKESKQDESGMPNNRFLAERTGGTYSTLKVQPAELEDSGVYFCASSQLQGYEQYFGPGTRLTVT.

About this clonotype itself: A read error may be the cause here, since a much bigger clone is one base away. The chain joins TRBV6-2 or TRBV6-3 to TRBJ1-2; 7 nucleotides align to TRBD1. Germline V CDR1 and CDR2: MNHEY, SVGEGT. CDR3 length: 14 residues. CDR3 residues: CASSYYRTGDGYAF. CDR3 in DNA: TGTGCCAGCAGTTACTACCGAACAGGGGATGGCTACGCCTTC.

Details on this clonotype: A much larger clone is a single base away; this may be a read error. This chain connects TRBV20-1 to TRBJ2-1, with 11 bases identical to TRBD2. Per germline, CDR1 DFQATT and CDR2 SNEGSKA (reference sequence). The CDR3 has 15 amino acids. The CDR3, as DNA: TGCAGTGTGGTGTGGACTAGCGGGTCGTACAATGAGCATTTCTTC. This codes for CSVVWTSGSYNEHFF.

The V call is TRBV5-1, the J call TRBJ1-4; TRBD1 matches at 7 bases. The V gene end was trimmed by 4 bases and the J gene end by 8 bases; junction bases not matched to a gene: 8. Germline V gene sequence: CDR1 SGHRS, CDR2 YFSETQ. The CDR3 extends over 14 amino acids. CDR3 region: CASSTTGLREKLFF. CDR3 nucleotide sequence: TGCGCCAGCAGCACGACAGGGTTGAGAGAAAAACTGTTTTTT. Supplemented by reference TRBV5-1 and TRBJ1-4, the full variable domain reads KAGVTQTPRYLIKTRGQQVTLSCSPISGHRSVSWYQQTPGQGLQFLFEYFSETQRNKGNFPGRFSGRQFSNSRSEMNVSTLELGDSALYLCASSTTGLREKLFFGSGTQLSVL.

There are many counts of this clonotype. The CDR3 protein is CSARRLAGGWETQYF. CDR3 nucleotides: TGCAGTGCAAGAAGACTAGCGGGAGGATGGGAGACCCAGTACTTC. The gene calls are TRBV20-1 and TRBJ2-5; 13 nucleotides line up with TRBD2. The CDR3 is 15 amino acids. V gave up 6 bases and J gave up 5 bases; unmatched junction bases: 9. The germline gives CDR1 DFQATT, CDR2 SNEGSKA (reference sequence).

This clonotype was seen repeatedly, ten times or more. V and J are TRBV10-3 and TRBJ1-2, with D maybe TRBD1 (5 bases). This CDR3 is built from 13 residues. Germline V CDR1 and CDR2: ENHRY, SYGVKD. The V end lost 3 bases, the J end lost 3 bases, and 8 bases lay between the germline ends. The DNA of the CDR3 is TGTGCCATCAGTGACAGGGTGGACTATGGCTACACCTTC. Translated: CAISDRVDYGYTF.

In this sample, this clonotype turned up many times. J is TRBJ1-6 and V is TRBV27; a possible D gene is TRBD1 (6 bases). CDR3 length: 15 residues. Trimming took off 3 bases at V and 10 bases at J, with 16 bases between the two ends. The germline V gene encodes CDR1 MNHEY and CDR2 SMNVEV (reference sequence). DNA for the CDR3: TGTGCCAGCAGTTTCAGGGGAGTACGAAAATCACCCCTCCACTTT. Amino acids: CASSFRGVRKSPLHF.

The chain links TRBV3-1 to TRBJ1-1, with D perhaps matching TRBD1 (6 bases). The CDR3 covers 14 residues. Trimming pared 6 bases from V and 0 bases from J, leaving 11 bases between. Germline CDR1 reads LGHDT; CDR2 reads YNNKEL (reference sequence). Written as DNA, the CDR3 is TGTGCCAGCAGGACAGGAGCCATGAACACTGAAGCTTTCTTT. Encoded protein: CASRTGAMNTEAFF.

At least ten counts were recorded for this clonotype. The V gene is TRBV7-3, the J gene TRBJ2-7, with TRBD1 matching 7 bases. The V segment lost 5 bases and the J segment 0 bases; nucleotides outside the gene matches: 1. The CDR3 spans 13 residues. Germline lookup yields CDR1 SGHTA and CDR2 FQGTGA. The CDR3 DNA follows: TGTGCCAGCAGCCCAGGGGGCTCCTACGAGCAGTACTTC. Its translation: CASSPGGSYEQYF.

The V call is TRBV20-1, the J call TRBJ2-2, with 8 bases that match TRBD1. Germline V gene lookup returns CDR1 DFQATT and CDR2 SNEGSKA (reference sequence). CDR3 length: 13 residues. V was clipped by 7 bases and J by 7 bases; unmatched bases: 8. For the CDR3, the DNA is TGCAGTGGAGGCAGGGGGCCGGGCGGGGAGCTGTTTTTT. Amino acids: CSGGRGPGGELFF.